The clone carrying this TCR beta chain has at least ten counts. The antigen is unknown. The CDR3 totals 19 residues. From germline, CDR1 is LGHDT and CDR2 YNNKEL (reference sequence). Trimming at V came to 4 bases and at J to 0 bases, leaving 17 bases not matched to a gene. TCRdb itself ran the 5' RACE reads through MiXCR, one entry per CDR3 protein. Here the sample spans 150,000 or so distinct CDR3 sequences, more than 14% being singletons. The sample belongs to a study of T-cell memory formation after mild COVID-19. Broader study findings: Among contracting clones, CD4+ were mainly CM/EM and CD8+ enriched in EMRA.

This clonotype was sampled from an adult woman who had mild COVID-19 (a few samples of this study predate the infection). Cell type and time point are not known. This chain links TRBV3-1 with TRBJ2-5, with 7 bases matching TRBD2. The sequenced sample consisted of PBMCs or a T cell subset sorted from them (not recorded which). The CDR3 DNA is TGTGCCAGCAGCCGCAGTCCTCAGACTAGCCGATATTACCAAGAGACCCAGTACTTC. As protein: CASSRSPQTSRYYQETQYF.